The T cell receptor beta chain under discussion was sequenced for a study of CD8+ T cells in alopecia areata. Study summary: Skin from approximately 6-13-month-old C3H/HeJ graft donors with spontaneous alopecia went to approximately 6-10-week-old female C3H/HeJ mice. Study-wide results and limits: Sequence data from scalp samples additionally include resident alphabeta T cells of normal skin. The study found higher clonality in lesional than normal scalp, especially in alopecia totalis/universalis.

Germline CDR1 is GKSSPN and CDR2 is SITVG. Trimming removed 0 bases from V and 0 bases from J, with 4 bases in between. The CDR3 sequence is 13 residues long. CD4, CD8alpha, NKG2D, NKG2ACE and other markers were used to sort pooled cutaneous lymph node cells. This clone was counted a few times. Its antigen is not identified. The germline and genes are mouse ones. The CDR3 end is not reached by the read, which stops 4 residues before it; the germline J gene fills it in. Other DNA sequences in the sample encode the same CDR3. It was cDNA, reverse transcribed from extracted RNA, that served as the sequencing template. Generated by immunoSEQ multiplex PCR, the TCRdb table keeps only in-frame clones and is missing some. Altogether approximately 280,000 clones were found in the sample, and no singletons occur.

This receptor was obtained from a C3H/HeJ mouse with alopecia areata. Strain MHC haplotype: H2-k. This chain joins TRBV31 and TRBJ2-3, with unresolved D. Specimen: CD4+ T cells sorted from a lymph node. Partial CDR3 DNA: TGTGCCTGGAGTCTGGAAAGTGCAGAA. Translating it yields CAWSLESAE. The CDR3 reads in full as CAWSLESAETLYF.